This T cell receptor (beta chain) derives from a study of regulatory T cells in long-lasting Graves disease. Turning to the study itself: Patients with persistent Graves' disease had over 5 years of antithyroid drugs and persistent TSH receptor antibodies. Study-wide findings and caveats: Persistent disease exhibited a predilection for TRBV28, TRBJ1-2 and TRBJ2-5. Fewer public clonotypes were shared by new patients (966) than by persistent patients (about 2,500). Graves' patients with persistent disease showed TCR diversity lower than patients newly diagnosed.

Sequencing libraries for TCR beta were prepared with iRepertoire HTBI primers and Arm-PCR of CDR3 regions. MiXCR, applied by TCRdb to the multiplex PCR reads, yields one record per CDR3 protein. This sample yields around 430,000 distinct CDR3 sequences, of which roughly 23% are seen a single time; around 13% belongs to the top ten. Germline CDR1 reads MNHEY; CDR2 reads SVGEGT. The CDR3 has 11 residues. This clonotype was detected a few times. Its cognate antigen is unknown. Compared with germline, one end of the junction differs, possibly owing to a read error. The sample's time point: persistent/refractory GD, antithyroid drugs over 5 years with positive TRAb. Preparation of the TCR library used RNA extracted from PBMCs.

Sample: peripheral blood mononuclear cells (PBMCs), taken when the disease was refractory, from a patient treated with antithyroid drugs. This receptor was identified in a female donor with Graves disease. The chain employs TRBV6-2 or TRBV6-3 and TRBJ2-7; D might be TRBD1 or TRBD2, each matching 6 bases. CDR3 in DNA: TGTGCCAGCAGTTACCAGGGGACTTCGAGTTTC. This translates into CASSYQGTSSF.